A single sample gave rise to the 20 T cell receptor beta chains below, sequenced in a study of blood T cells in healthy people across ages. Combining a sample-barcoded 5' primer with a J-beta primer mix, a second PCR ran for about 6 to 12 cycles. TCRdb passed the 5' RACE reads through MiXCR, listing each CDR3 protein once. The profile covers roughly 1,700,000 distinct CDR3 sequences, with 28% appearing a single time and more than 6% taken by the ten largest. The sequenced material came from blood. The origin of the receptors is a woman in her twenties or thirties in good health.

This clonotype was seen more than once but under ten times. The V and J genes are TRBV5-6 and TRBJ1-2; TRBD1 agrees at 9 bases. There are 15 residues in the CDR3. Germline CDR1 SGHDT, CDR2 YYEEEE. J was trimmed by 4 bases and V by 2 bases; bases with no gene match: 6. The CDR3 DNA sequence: TGTGCCAGCAGCTTACCGGGACAGGGAGGCTATGGCTACACCTTC. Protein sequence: CASSLPGQGGYGYTF. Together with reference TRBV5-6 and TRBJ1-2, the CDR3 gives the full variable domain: DAGVTQSPTHLIKTRGQQVTLRCSPKSGHDTVSWYQQALGQGPQFIFQYYEEEERQRGNFPDRFSGHQFPNYSSELNVNALLLGDSALYLCASSLPGQGGYGYTFGSGTRLTVV.

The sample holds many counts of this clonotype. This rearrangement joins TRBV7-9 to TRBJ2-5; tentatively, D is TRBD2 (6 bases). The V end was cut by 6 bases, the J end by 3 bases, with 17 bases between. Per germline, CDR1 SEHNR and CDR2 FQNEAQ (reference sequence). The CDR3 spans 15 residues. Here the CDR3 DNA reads TGTGCCAGCAGTATGGATATTGGCGGGGAAGAGACCCAGTACTTC. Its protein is CASSMDIGGEETQYF.

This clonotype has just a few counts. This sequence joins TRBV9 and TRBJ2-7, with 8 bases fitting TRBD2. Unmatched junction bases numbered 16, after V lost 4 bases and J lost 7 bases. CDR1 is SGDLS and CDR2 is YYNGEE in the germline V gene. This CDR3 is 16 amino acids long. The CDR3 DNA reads TGTGCCAGCAGCCCATCGGGCGGGCGGGAGGTGGGAGAGCAGTACTTC. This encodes CASSPSGGREVGEQYF.

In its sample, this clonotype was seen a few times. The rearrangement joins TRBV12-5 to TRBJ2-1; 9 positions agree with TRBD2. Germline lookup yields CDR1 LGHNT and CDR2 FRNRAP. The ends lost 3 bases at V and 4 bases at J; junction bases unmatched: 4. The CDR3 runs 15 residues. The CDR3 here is CASGFAGGGYNEQFF. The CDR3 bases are TGTGCTAGTGGTTTCGCGGGGGGGGGTTACAATGAGCAGTTCTTC. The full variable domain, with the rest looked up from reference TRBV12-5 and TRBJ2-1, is DARVTQTPRHKVTEMGQEVTMRCQPILGHNTVFWYRQTMMQGLELLAYFRNRAPLDDSGMPKDRFSAEMPDATLATLKIQPSEPRDSAVYFCASGFAGGGYNEQFFGPGTRLTVL.

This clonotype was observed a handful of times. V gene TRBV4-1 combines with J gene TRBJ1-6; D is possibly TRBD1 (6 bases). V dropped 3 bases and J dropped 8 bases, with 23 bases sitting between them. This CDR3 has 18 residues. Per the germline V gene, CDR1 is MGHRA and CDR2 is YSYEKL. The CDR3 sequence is CASSHAWAPQGTYSPLHF. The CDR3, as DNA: TGCGCCAGCAGCCACGCCTGGGCGCCTCAGGGGACATATTCACCCCTCCACTTT.

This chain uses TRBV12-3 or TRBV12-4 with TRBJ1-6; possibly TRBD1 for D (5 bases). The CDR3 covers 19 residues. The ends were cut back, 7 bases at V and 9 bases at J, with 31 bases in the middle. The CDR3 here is CASKKGALLVPRDGSPLHF. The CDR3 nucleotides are TGTGCCAGCAAAAAAGGGGCCTTATTGGTTCCCCGAGATGGTTCACCCCTCCACTTT.

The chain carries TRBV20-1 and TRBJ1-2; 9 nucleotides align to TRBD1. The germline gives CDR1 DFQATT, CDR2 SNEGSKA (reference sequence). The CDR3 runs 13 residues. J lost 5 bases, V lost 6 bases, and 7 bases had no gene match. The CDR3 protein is CSAETGGRYGYTF. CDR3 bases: TGCAGTGCCGAGACAGGGGGAAGATATGGCTACACCTTC.

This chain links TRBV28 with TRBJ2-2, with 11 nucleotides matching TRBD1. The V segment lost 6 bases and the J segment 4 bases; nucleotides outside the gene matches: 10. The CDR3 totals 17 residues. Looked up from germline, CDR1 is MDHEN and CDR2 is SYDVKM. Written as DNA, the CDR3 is TGTGCCAGCAGCCCTTGGGACAGGGGGGTTGGCACCGGGGAGCTGTTTTTT. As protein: CASSPWDRGVGTGELFF.

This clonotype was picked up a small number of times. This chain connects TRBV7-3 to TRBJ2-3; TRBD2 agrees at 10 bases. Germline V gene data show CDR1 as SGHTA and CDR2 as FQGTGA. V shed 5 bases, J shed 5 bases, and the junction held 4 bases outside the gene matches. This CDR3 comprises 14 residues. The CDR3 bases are TGTGCCAGCAGCCAGCGGGGGGGCATAGATACGCAGTATTTT. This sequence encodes CASSQRGGIDTQYF.

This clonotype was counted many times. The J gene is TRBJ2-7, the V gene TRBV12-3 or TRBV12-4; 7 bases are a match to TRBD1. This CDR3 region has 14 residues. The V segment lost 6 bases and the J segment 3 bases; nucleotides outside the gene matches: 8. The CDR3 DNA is TGTGCCAGCAGCGCAGGGGGTTTCCTCTACGAGCAGTACTTC. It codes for CASSAGGFLYEQYF.

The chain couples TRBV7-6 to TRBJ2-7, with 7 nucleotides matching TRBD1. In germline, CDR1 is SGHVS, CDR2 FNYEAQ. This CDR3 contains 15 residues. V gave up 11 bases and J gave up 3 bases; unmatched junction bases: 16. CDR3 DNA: TGTGCCGGTAGCTTACACAGGGGCCAGCACTACGAGCAGTACTTC. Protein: CAGSLHRGQHYEQYF.

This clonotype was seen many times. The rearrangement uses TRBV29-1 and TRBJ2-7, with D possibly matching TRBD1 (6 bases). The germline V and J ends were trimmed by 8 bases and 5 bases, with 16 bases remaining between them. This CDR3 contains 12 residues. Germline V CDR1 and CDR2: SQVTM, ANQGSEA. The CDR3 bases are TGCAGCATACGTACAGGGAGCAACGAGCAGTACTTC. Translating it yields CSIRTGSNEQYF.

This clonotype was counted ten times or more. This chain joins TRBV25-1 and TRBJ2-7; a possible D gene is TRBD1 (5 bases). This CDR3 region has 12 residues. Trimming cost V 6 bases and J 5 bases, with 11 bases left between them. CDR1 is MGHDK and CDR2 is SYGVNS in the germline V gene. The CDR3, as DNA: TGTGCCAGCAGAGGGGATCTGGACGAGCAGTACTTC. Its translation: CASRGDLDEQYF.

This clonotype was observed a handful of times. In DNA, the CDR3 is TGTGCCAGCAGTGACCGGGGGACAGGGAGCAATCAGCCCCAGCATTTT. As protein: CASSDRGTGSNQPQHF. V usage is TRBV12-3 or TRBV12-4 and J usage is TRBJ1-5; 9 nucleotides align to TRBD1. With V trimmed by 5 bases and J by 1 base, 6 bases remained unmatched. The CDR3 is 16 residues long.

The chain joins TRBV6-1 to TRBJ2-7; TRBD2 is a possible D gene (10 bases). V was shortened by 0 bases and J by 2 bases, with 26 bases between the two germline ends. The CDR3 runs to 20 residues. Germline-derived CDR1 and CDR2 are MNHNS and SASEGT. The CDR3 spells CASSEAGQGTTSGLAYEQYF. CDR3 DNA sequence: TGTGCCAGCAGTGAAGCGGGACAGGGAACGACTAGCGGGCTTGCCTACGAGCAGTACTTC.

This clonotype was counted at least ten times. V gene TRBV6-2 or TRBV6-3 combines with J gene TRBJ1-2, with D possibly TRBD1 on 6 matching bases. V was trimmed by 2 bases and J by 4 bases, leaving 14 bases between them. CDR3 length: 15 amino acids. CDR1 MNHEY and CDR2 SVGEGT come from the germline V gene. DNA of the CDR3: TGTGCCAGCAGTTACGGACAGCCTCGGAGCTATGGCTACACCTTC. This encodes CASSYGQPRSYGYTF.

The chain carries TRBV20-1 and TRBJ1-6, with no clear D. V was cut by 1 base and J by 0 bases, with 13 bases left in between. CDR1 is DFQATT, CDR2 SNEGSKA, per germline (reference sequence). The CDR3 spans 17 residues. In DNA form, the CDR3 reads TGCAGTGCTAGAGGTCAGCAGGCAAGCTCCTATAATTCACCCCTCCACTTT. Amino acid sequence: CSARGQQASSYNSPLHF.

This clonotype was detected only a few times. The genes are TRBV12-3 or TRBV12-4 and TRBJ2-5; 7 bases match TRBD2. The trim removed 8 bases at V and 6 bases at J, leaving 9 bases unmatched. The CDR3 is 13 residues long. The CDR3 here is CASGRGGPKTQYF. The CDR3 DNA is TGTGCCAGCGGCCGCGGGGGACCGAAGACCCAGTACTTC.

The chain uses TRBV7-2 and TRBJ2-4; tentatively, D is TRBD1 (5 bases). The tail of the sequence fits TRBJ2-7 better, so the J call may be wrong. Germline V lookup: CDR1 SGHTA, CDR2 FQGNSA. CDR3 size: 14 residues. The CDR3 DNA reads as TGTGCCAGCAGCTTTGCCAGGGCCTCCTACGAGCAGTACTTC. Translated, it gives CASSFARASYEQYF.

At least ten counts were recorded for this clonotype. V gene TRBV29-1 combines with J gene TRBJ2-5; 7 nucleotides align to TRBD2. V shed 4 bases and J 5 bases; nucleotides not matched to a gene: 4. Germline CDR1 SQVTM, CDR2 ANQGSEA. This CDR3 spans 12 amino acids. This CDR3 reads CSVVSGGETQYF. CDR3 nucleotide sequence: TGCAGCGTTGTTTCCGGGGGGGAGACCCAGTACTTC.